This T cell receptor beta chain is from a study of cytomegalovirus exposure and HLA in healthy donors. Per germline, CDR1 SGHVS and CDR2 FNYEAQ. The CDR3 consists of 14 residues. V lost 1 base and J lost 0, with 7 bases in between. The study ran its PCR with 60 Vbeta and 13 Jbeta primers. This table comes from immunoSEQ multiplex PCR, and its TCRdb copy is limited to in-frame clones, with some not included. The sample yields about 44,000 clones, of which the top ten take up approximately 8.8%. Sequenced input: PBMCs. This sequence joins TRBV7-6 and TRBJ2-7, with D perhaps matching TRBD1 (5 bases). The TCR sequence derives from a male donor in good health and CMV-seronegative. The CDR3 loop is CASSLDQGSYEQYF. For the CDR3, the DNA is TGTGCCAGCAGCTTAGACCAGGGCTCCTACGAGCAGTACTTC.